This TCR beta chain was sequenced for a study of blood T cell repertoires in COVID-19. In terms of age and location, participants ranged from about 18 to 89 years and lived in under 30 US areas. Cohorts were based on clinical histories the participants reported. The repertoire was sequenced with immunoSEQ multiplex PCR; TCRdb's copy has only in-frame clones and lacks some. The sample carries about 200,000 clones, roughly 90% recorded once. The CDR3 has 15 residues. Germline CDR1 and CDR2: SGHRS and YFSETQ. V was cut by 4 bases and J by 2 bases, with 16 bases left in between. This clonotype originated in a woman aged 25 to 39 who had been exposed to COVID-19. Sequences were obtained from PBMCs or T cells enriched from blood (not recorded which). V gene TRBV5-1 combines with J gene TRBJ2-7; possible D gene TRBD2, 5 bases. The CDR3 DNA sequence: TGCGCCAGCAGCCGTAGTGAGGGAGCCCCCTACGAGCAGTACTTC. It translates to CASSRSEGAPYEQYF.